Here is one T cell receptor (beta chain) with its context. Its target is not known. TCRdb processed the reads anew with MiXCR; each CDR3 protein has one entry. This sample has over 45,000 distinct CDR3 sequences, with about 18% found just once. This record belongs to a study of T cell repertoires in cytomegalovirus infection. Study summary: From public TCR beta signatures came an indication of both CMV infection and matching HLA type.

CDR1 is SQVTM, CDR2 ANQGSEA, per germline. Losses at the gene ends were 7 bases for V and 0 bases for J; bases not matched to a gene: 6. This CDR3 has 14 residues. This sequence was found in a human donor in good health (CMV status not recorded). Some clones in this sample may be carry-over from other donors' samples. The chain joins TRBV29-1 to TRBJ2-1, with 7 bases aligning to TRBD2. Here the sequenced sample was CD8+ T cells from cultured PBMCs, taken from culture after CMV antigen stimulation. The CDR3 loop reads CSAGGGNSYNEQFF. CDR3 nucleotides: TGCAGCGCTGGGGGGGGAAACTCCTACAATGAGCAGTTCTTC.